A selection of T cell receptor beta chains follows, all from one sample in a study of PD-L1 blockade in urothelial cancer. Measured with immunoSEQ multiplex PCR; TCRdb has only the in-frame clones, and not every one. The sample lists under 35,000 clones, nearly 90% seen once, with 6.5% to 8% in the top ten. The sample in question was PBMCs, obtained around atezolizumab (anti-PD-L1) treatment. The receptors shown here come from a man at least 80 years old with urothelial cancer. Both conserved end residues are part of each CDR3. D genes are given only for firm matches. Some rows mark clone size as missing; the rest say once, few, many or name a class of expanded clone.

j_gene | d_gene | v_gene | abundance | CDR3aa | CDR3nt
TRBJ2-7 | NA | TRBV19 | few | CASSIAGAYEQYF | TGTGCCAGTAGTATAGCGGGAGCTTACGAGCAGTACTTC
TRBJ2-1 | NA | TRBV10-1 | NA | CASSDSRGNEQFF | TGCGCCAGCAGTGATTCTAGGGGCAATGAGCAGTTCTTC
TRBJ1-4 | NA | TRBV5-6 | NA | CASSLEPEGVNEKLFF | TGTGCCAGCAGCCTTGAACCCGAGGGAGTTAATGAAAAACTGTTTTTT
TRBJ2-6 | NA | TRBV28 | NA | CASIHRASGANVLTF | TGTGCCAGCATACACAGGGCCTCTGGGGCCAACGTCCTGACTTTC
TRBJ2-3 | TRBD2 | TRBV2 | NA | CASKGTSGPDTQYF | TGTGCCAGCAAAGGGACTAGCGGGCCAGATACGCAGTATTTT
TRBJ1-2 | TRBD1 | TRBV7-2 | NA | CASSLGQVYGYTF | TGTGCCAGCAGCCTCGGACAGGTGTATGGCTACACCTTC
TRBJ2-6 | NA | TRBV7-2 | NA | CASSLASRSGANVLTF | TGTGCCAGCAGCTTAGCGTCCCGTTCCGGGGCCAACGTCCTGACTTTC
TRBJ2-3 | TRBD2 | TRBV10-3 | NA | CASMGREFADTQYF | TGTGCCTCCATGGGGAGGGAGTTTGCAGATACGCAGTATTTT
TRBJ2-2 | NA | TRBV5-5 | NA | CASSLRRGLTGELFF | TGTGCCAGCAGCTTGCGGAGGGGGCTGACCGGGGAGCTGTTTTTT
TRBJ1-5 | TRBD1 | TRBV7-9 | NA | CASSIQGAGNQPQHF | TGTGCCAGCAGCATACAGGGGGCTGGCAATCAGCCCCAGCATTTT
TRBJ2-2 | NA | TRBV6-1 | once | CASSEGGRLGELFF | TGTGCCAGCAGTGAGGGGGGGCGCTTGGGGGAGCTGTTTTTT
TRBJ2-1 | TRBD2 | TRBV28 | NA | CASSSSGTSGSNEQFF | TGTGCCAGCAGTTCCTCCGGGACTAGCGGGAGCAATGAGCAGTTCTTC
TRBJ1-2 | NA | TRBV14 | medium-sized | CASSQDLQPFNYGYTF | TGTGCCAGCAGCCAAGATTTACAACCGTTTAACTATGGCTACACCTTC
TRBJ1-3 | NA | TRBV9 | NA | CASSVGVGVNSGNTIYF | TGTGCCAGCAGCGTAGGGGTTGGAGTGAACTCTGGAAACACCATATATTTT
TRBJ2-7 | NA | TRBV19 | NA | CASSIVGLRRTPGPYEQYF | TGTGCCAGTAGTATAGTAGGACTAAGGAGGACCCCTGGTCCCTACGAGCAGTACTTC
TRBJ2-7 | NA | TRBV30 | NA | CAWSVPLLASTYEQYF | TGTGCCTGGAGTGTACCCCTCTTGGCATCCACCTACGAGCAGTACTTC
TRBJ2-2 | NA | TRBV2 | NA | CASTGAARGNTGELFF | TGTGCCAGCACGGGAGCGGCCCGAGGCAACACCGGGGAGCTGTTTTTT
TRBJ2-7 | TRBD1 | TRBV7-6 | NA | CASSRGQGPYEQYF | TGTGCCAGCAGCCGGGGACAGGGGCCCTACGAGCAGTACTTC
TRBJ1-2 | NA | TRBV6-5 | NA | CASSSHIQGTTF | TGTGCCAGCAGTTCACACATACAGGGCACCACCTTC
TRBJ2-7 | TRBD2 | TRBV11-2 | NA | CASSSRSEREQTYEQYF | TGTGCCAGCAGCTCCAGAAGTGAGCGGGAACAAACCTACGAGCAGTACTTC